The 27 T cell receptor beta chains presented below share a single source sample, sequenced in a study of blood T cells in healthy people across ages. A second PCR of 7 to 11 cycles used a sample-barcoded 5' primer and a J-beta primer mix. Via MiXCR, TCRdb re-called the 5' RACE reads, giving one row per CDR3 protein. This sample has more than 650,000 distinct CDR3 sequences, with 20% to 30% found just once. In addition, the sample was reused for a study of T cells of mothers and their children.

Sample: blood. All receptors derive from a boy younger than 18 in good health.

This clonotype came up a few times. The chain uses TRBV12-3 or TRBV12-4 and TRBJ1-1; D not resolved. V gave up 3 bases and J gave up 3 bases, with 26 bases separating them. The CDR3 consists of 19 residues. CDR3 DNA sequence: TGTGCCAGCAGTTTTAGCCCCCATAGTGCCCGACGGGTATACACTGAAGCTTTCTTT. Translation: CASSFSPHSARRVYTEAFF.

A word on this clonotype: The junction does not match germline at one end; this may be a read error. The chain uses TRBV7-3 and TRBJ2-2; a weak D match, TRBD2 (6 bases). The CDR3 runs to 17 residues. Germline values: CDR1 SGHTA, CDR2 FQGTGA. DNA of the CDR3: TGTTCCAGCAGCTTAACCCGGGTTATCGGGGGCACCGGGGAGCTGTTTTTT. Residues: CSSSLTRVIGGTGELFF.

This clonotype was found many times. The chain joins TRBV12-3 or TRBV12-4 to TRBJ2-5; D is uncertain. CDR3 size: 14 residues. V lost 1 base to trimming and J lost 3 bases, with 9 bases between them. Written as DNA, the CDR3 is TGTGCCAGCAGTTTAGAGTCTGGTAAAGAGACCCAGTACTTC. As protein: CASSLESGKETQYF.

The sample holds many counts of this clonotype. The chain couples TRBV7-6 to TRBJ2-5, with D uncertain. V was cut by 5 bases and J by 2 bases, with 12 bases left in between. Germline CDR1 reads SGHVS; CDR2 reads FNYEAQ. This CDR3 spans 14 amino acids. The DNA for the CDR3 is TGTGCCAGCAGCCCCACAAGGGTGCAAGAGACCCAGTACTTC. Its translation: CASSPTRVQETQYF.

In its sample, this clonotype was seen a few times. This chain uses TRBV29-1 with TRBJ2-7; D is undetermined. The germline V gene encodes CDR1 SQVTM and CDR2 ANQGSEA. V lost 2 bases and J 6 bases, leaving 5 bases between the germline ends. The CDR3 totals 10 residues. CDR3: CSVETSEQYF. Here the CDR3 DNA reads TGCAGCGTTGAAACCAGCGAGCAGTACTTC.

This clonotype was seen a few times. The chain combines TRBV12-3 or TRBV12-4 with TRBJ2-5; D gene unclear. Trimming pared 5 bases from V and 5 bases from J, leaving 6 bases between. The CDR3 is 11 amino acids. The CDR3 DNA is TGTGCCAGCAGTAATCCCGAGACCCAGTACTTC. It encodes CASSNPETQYF.

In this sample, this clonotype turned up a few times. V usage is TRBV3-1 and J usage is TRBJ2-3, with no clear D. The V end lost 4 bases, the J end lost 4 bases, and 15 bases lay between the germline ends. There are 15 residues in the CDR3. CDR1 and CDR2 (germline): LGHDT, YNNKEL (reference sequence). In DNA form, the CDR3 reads TGTGCCAGCAGCCTTCTATACACGGGCCCAGATACGCAGTATTTT. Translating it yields CASSLLYTGPDTQYF.

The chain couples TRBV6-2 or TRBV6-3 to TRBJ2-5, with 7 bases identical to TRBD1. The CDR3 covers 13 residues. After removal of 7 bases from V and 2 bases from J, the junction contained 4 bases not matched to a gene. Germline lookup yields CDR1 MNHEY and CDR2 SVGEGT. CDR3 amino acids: CASTATGQETQYF. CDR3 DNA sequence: TGTGCCAGCACCGCGACAGGGCAAGAGACCCAGTACTTC.

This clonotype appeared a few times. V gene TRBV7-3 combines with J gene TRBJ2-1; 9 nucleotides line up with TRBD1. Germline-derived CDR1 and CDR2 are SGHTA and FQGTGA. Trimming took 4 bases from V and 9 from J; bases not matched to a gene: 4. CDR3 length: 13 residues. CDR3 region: CASSSRQGGEQFF. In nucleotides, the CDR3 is TGTGCCAGCAGCTCTCGACAGGGGGGTGAGCAGTTCTTC.

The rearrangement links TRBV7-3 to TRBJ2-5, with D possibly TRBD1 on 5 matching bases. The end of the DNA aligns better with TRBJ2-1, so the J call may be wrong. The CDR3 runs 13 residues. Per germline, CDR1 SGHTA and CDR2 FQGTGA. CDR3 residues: CASSQGPSHEQFF. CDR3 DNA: TGTGCCAGCAGCCAGGGCCCCTCCCATGAGCAGTTCTTC.

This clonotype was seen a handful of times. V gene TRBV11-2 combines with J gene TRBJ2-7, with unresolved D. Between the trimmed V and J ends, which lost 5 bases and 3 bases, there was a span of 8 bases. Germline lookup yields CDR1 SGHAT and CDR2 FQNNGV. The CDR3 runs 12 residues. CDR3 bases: TGTGCCAGCAGCCCCGGCCGCTACGAGCAGTACTTC. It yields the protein CASSPGRYEQYF.

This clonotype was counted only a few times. The CDR3 DNA is TGTGCCAGCAGTTTATGGGCTACTCAAGAGACCCAGTACTTC. This sequence encodes CASSLWATQETQYF. This chain links TRBV28 with TRBJ2-5; D gene ambiguous. The CDR3 loop spans 14 amino acids. The V and J ends lost 0 bases and 2 bases respectively, with 7 bases between them. From germline, CDR1 is MDHEN and CDR2 SYDVKM.

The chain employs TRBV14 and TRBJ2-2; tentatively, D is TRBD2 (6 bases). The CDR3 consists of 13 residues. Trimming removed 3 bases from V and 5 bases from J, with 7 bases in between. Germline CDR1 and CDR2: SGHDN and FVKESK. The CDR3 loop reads CASSHSGTGELFF. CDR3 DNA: TGTGCCAGCAGCCATAGCGGAACCGGGGAGCTGTTTTTT.

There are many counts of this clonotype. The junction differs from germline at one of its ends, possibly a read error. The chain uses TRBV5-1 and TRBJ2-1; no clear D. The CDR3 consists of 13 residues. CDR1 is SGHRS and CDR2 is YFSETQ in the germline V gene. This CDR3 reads CASSLVGYNEQFF. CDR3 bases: TGTGCCAGCAGTTTGGTGGGCTACAATGAGCAGTTCTTC.

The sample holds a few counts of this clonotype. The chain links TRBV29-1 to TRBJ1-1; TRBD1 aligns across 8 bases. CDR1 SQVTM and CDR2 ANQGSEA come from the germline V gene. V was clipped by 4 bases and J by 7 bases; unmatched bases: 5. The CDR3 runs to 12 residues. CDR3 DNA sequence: TGCAGCGTTGTGGGGGACAGGATTGAAGCTTTCTTT. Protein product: CSVVGDRIEAFF.

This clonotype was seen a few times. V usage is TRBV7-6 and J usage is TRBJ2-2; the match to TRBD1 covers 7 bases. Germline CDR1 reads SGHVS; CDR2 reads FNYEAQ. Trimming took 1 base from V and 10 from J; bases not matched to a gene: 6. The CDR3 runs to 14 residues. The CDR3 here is CASSLGYRGEELFF. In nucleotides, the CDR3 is TGTGCCAGCAGCTTAGGCTACAGGGGTGAGGAGCTGTTTTTT.

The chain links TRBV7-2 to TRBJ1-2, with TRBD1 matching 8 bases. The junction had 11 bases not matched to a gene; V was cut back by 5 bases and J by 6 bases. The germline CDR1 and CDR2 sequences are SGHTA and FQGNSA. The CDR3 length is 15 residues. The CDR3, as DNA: TGTGCCAGCAGCGGAGTTCGTCAGGGGGCTGATGGCTACACCTTC. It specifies CASSGVRQGADGYTF.

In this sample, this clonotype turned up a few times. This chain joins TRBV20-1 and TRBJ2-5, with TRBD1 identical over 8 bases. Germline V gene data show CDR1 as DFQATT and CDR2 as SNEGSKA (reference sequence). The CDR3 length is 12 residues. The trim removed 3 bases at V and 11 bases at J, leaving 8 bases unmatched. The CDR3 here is CSARQGAQEQYF. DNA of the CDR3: TGCAGTGCTAGGCAGGGGGCACAAGAGCAGTACTTC.

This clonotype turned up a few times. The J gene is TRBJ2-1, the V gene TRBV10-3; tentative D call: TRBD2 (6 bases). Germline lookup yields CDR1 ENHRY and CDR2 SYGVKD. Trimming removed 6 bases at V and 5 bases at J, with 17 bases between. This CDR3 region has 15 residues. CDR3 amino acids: CAISPGLQSHNEQFF. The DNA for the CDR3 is TGTGCCATCAGCCCGGGACTCCAGAGCCACAATGAGCAGTTCTTC.

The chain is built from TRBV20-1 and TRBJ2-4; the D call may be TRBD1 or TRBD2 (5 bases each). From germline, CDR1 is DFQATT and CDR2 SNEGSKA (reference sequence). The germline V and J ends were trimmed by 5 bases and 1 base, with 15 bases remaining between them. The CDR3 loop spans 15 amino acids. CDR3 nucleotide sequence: TGCAGTGCTCGCCACGGGGCAAAGGCCAAAAACATTCAGTACTTC. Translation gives CSARHGAKAKNIQYF.

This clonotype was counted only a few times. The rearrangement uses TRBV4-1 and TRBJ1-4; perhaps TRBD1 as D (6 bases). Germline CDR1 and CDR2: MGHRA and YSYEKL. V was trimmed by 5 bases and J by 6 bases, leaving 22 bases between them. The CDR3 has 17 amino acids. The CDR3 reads CASSDHIGLGGDEKLFF. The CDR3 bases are TGCGCCAGCAGCGATCACATTGGACTAGGGGGAGATGAAAAACTGTTTTTT.

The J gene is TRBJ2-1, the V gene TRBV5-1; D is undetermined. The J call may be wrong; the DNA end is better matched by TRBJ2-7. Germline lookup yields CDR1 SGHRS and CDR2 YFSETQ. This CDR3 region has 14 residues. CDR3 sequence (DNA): TGCGCCAGCAGCAGTGACGGCCGCTCCTACGAGCAGTACTTC. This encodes CASSSDGRSYEQYF.

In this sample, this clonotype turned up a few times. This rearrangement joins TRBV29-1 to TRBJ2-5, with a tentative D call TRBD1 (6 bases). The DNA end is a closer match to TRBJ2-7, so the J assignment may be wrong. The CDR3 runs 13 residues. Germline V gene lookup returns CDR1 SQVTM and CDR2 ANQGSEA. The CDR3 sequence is CSVGGGFNYEQYF. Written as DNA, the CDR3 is TGCAGCGTTGGAGGGGGTTTCAACTACGAGCAGTACTTC.

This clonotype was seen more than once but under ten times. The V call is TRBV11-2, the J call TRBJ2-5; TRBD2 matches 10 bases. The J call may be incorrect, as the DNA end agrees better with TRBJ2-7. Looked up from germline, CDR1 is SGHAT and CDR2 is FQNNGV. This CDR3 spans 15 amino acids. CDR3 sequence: CASSFRAGGLYEQYF. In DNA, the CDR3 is TGTGCCAGCAGCTTTCGAGCGGGGGGGCTCTACGAGCAGTACTTC.

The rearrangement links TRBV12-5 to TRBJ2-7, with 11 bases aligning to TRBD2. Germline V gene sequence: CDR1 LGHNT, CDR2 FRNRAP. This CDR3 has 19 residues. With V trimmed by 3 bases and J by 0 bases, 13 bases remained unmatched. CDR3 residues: CASGFGLGLAGRSSYEQYF. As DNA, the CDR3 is TGTGCTAGTGGTTTTGGCCTCGGACTAGCGGGTAGAAGCTCCTACGAGCAGTACTTC.

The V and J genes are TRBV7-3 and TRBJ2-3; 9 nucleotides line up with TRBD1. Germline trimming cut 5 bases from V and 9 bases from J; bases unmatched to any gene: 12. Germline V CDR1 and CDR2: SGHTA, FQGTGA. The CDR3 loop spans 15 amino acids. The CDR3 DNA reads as TGTGCCAGCAGCCCTCAGGGGACAGGGTTGGTCACGCAGTATTTT. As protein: CASSPQGTGLVTQYF.

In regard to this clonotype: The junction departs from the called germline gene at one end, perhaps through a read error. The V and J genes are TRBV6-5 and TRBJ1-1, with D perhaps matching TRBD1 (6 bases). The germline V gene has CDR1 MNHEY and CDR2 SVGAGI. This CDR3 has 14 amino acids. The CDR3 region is CASSYDFRGTEALF. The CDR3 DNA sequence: TGTGCCAGCAGTTATGATTTCAGGGGCACTGAAGCCCTCTTT.